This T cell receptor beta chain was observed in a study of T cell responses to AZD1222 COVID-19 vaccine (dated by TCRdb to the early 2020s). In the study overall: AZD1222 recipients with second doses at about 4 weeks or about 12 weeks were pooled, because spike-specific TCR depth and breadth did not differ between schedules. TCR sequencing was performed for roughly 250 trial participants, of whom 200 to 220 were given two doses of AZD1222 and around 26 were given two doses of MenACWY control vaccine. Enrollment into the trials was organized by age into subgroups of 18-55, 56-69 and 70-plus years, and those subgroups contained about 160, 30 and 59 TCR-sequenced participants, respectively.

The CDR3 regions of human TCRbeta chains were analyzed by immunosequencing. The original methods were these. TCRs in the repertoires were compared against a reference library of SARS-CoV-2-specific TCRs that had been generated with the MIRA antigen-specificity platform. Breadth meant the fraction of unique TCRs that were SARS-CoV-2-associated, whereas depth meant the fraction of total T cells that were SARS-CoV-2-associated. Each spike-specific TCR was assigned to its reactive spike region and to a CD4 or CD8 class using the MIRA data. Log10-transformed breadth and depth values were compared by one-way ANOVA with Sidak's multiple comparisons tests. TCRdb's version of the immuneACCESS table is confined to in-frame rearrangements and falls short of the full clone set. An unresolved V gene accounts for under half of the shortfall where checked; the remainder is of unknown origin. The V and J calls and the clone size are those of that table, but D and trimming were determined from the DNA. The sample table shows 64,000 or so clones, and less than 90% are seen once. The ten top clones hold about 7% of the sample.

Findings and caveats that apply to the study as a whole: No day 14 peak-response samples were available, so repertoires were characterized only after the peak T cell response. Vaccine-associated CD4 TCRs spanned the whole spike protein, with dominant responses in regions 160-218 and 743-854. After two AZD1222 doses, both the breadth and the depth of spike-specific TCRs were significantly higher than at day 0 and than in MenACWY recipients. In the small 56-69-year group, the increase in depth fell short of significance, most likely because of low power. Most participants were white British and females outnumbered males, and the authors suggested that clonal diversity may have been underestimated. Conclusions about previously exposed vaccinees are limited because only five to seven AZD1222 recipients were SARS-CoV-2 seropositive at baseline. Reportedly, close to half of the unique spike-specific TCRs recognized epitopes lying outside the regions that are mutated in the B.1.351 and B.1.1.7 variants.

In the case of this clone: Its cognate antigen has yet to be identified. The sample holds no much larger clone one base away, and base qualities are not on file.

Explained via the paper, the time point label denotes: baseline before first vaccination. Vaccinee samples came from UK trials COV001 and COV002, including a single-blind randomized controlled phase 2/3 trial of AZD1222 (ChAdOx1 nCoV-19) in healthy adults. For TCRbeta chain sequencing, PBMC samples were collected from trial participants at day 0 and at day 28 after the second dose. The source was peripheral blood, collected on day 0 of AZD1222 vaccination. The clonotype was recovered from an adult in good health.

CDR3 region: CASSQDQVGSYEQYF. The sequenced DNA is TGCGCCAGCAGCCAAGACCAGGTCGGGTCCTACGAGCAGTACTTC. The sequence joins TRBV4-3 to TRBJ2-7; the D gene is unclear. V sheds 0 bases and J sheds 1 base, leaving 10 bases between their ends. The CDR3, from cysteine to phenylalanine, totals 15 residues. The retained sequence is limited to the CDR3, 45 bases, with the frame set at the first base. The germline V gene yields LGHNA for CDR1 and YSLEER for CDR2.